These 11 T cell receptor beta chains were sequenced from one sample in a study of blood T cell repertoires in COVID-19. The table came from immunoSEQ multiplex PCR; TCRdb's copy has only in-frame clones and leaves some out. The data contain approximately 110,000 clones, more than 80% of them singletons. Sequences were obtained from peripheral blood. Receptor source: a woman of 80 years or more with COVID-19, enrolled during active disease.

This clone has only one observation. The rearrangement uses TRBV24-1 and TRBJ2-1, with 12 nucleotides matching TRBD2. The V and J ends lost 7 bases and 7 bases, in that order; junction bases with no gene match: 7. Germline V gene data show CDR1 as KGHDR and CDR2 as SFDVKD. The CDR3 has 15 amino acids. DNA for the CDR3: TGTGCCACCAGCCAACTAGCGGGAGGTAAAAATGAGCAGTTCTTC. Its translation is CATSQLAGGKNEQFF.

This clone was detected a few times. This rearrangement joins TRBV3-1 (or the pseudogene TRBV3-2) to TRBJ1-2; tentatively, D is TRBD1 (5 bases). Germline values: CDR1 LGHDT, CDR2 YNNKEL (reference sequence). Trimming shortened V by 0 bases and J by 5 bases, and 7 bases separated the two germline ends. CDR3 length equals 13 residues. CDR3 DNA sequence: TGTGCCAGCAGCCAAGACCCAGGGTATGGCTACACCTTC. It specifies CASSQDPGYGYTF.

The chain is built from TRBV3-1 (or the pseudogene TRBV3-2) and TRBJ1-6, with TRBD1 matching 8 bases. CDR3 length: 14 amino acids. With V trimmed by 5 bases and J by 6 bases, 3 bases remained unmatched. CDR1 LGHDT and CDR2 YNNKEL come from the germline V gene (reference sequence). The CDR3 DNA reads TGTGCCAGCAGCTCGGGACAGGCTAATTCACCCCTCCACTTT. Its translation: CASSSGQANSPLHF.

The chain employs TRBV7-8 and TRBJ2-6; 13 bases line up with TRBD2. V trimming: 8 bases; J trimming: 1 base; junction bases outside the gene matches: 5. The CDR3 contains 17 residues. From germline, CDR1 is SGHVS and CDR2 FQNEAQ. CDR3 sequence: CASAGLAGVSGANVLTF. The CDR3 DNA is TGTGCCAGCGCAGGACTAGCGGGAGTATCTGGGGCCAACGTCCTGACTTTC.

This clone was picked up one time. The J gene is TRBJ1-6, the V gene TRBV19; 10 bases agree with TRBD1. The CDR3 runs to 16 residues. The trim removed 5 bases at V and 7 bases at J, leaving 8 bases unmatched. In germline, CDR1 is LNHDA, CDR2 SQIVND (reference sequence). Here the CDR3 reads CASSPMPGQGNSPLHF. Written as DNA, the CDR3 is TGTGCCAGTAGTCCGATGCCGGGACAGGGGAATTCACCCCTCCACTTT.

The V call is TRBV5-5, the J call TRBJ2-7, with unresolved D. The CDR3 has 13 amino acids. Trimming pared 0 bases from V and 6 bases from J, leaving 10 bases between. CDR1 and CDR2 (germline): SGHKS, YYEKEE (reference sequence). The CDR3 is CASSLAGAAEQYF. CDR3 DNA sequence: TGTGCCAGCAGCTTGGCCGGAGCTGCCGAGCAGTACTTC.

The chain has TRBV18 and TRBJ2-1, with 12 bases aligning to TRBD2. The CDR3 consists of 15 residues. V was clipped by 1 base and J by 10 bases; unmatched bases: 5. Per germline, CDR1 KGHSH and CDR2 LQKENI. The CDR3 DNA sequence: TGTGCCAGCTCACCACAGGGACTAGCGGGTGGGGAGCAGTTCTTC. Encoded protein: CASSPQGLAGGEQFF.

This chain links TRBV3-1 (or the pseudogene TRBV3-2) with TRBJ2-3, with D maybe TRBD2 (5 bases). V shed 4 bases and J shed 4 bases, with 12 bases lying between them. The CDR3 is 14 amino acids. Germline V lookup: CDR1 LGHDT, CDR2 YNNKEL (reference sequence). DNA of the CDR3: TGTGCCAGCAGCCGCTTCTCCGGGGCAGATACGCAGTATTTT. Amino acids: CASSRFSGADTQYF.

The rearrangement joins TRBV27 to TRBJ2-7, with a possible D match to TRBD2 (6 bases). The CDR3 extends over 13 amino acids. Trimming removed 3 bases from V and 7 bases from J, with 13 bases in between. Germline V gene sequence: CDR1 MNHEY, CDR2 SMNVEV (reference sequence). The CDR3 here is CASSFGSRQEQYF. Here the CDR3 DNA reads TGTGCCAGCAGTTTCGGGAGCCGGCAAGAGCAGTACTTC.

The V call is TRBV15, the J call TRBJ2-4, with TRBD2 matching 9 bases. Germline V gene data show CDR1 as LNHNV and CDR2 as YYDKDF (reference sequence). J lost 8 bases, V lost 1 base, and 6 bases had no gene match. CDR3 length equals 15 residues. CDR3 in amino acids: CATSRVTSGQDIQYF. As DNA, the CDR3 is TGTGCCACCAGCAGAGTTACTAGCGGGCAAGACATTCAGTACTTC.

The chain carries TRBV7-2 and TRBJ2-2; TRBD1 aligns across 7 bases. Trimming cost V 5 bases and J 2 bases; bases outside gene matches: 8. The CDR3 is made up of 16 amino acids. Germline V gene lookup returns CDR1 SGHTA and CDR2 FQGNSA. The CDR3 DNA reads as TGTGCCAGCAGCAGGGGAACAGGGGTTAACACCGGGGAGCTGTTTTTT. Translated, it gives CASSRGTGVNTGELFF. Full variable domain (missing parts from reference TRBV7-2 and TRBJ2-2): GAGVSQSPSNKVTEKGKDVELRCDPISGHTALYWYRQSLGQGLEFLIYFQGNSAPDKSGLPSDRFSAERTGGSVSTLTIQRTQQEDSAVYLCASSRGTGVNTGELFFGEGSRLTVL.